These T cell receptor beta chains were read from a single sample in a study of shared clonotypes between healthy human individuals. The table came from immunoSEQ multiplex PCR; TCRdb's copy has only in-frame clones and leaves some out. This sample yields fewer than 850,000 clones, of which 95% to 97% are seen a single time; about 0.22% belongs to the top ten. The material sequenced was naive CD8+ T cells sorted from blood. These TCRs come from a man aged 30-40 years in good health. CDR3s include the opening cysteine and the closing phenylalanine or tryptophan. Fields, in order: clone size, V gene, CDR3 protein. The size field is filled for only some rows; it gives once, few, many or a size class.

clone_size: .
v_call: TRBV11-2
cdr3_aa: CASSFSGSYEQYF

clone_size: .
v_call: TRBV7-6
cdr3_aa: CASSPRLRDRVTGELFF

clone_size: .
v_call: TRBV10-3
cdr3_aa: CAISDVADEQFF

clone_size: .
v_call: TRBV7-2
cdr3_aa: CASSLVGRLGRTNTGELFF

clone_size: once
v_call: TRBV5-1
cdr3_aa: CASSHSGLAGENEQFF

clone_size: .
v_call: TRBV29-1
cdr3_aa: CSVEDQAKGEAFF

clone_size: .
v_call: TRBV27
cdr3_aa: CASRWRPLYNEQFF

clone_size: .
v_call: TRBV29-1
cdr3_aa: CSVDPGQGYNEQFF

clone_size: .
v_call: TRBV7-6
cdr3_aa: CASSDRSSYNEQFF

clone_size: .
v_call: TRBV5-1
cdr3_aa: CASSLWTSISGELFF

clone_size: .
v_call: TRBV18
cdr3_aa: CASSPNRDAEVRDTQYF

clone_size: .
v_call: TRBV7-9
cdr3_aa: CASSPQTGLQETQYF

clone_size: .
v_call: TRBV2
cdr3_aa: CVMGQGSHGYTF

clone_size: once
v_call: TRBV4-1
cdr3_aa: CASSQVNRANEQFF

clone_size: .
v_call: TRBV10-3
cdr3_aa: CAITSFRDGYTF

clone_size: .
v_call: TRBV27
cdr3_aa: CASSFGTGVYEQYF

clone_size: .
v_call: TRBV4-3
cdr3_aa: CASSHPKPGLAPLPTGNEQFF

clone_size: .
v_call: TRBV5-1
cdr3_aa: CASSLEQGGYSEKLFF

clone_size: .
v_call: TRBV7-2
cdr3_aa: CASSLEVTGGVGNTIYF

clone_size: .
v_call: TRBV25-1
cdr3_aa: CASSEHVLGGYTF

clone_size: .
v_call: TRBV7-9
cdr3_aa: CASSRRLDTNNEQFF

clone_size: .
v_call: TRBV4-2
cdr3_aa: CASSQEVVTSGYEQYF

clone_size: .
v_call: TRBV10-3
cdr3_aa: CAIRPDGRESEQYF

clone_size: once
v_call: TRBV5-6
cdr3_aa: CASRAGTSGPQEQYF

clone_size: .
v_call: TRBV18
cdr3_aa: CASSPFSTGSGSGVTGELFF

clone_size: .
v_call: TRBV28
cdr3_aa: CASSLFGSGGTDTQYF

clone_size: .
v_call: TRBV19
cdr3_aa: CASSTSTEAFF

clone_size: .
v_call: TRBV29-1
cdr3_aa: CSVEGGTDNTGELFF

clone_size: .
v_call: TRBV6-5
cdr3_aa: CASSYADYNEQFF

clone_size: .
v_call: TRBV7-6
cdr3_aa: CASSPLLFSGLAGGSSYNEQFF

clone_size: .
v_call: TRBV5-4
cdr3_aa: CASSRGPVEQFF

clone_size: .
v_call: TRBV19
cdr3_aa: CASSIKGRGHEQYF

clone_size: .
v_call: TRBV7-9
cdr3_aa: CASSSSGRGYEQYF

clone_size: .
v_call: TRBV11-2
cdr3_aa: CASSLLRGAYEQYF

clone_size: .
v_call: TRBV4-2
cdr3_aa: CASSQEGTDTQYF

clone_size: .
v_call: TRBV6-5
cdr3_aa: CASSGQGGYGYTF

clone_size: .
v_call: TRBV5-4
cdr3_aa: CASSPDRGYTIYF

clone_size: .
v_call: TRBV4-3
cdr3_aa: CASSQDRGYYNEQFF

clone_size: .
v_call: TRBV5-6
cdr3_aa: CASSLEGQAARYEQYF

clone_size: .
v_call: TRBV11-2
cdr3_aa: CASSLAQIGGYEQYF

clone_size: .
v_call: TRBV28
cdr3_aa: CASSPFHRGQGNIQYF

clone_size: .
v_call: TRBV4-1
cdr3_aa: CASSPSGVNGGYTF

clone_size: once
v_call: TRBV30
cdr3_aa: CAWSPGTEAFF

clone_size: .
v_call: TRBV13
cdr3_aa: CASSLYRGNTEAFF

clone_size: .
v_call: TRBV6-5
cdr3_aa: CASSYLAGYSHEQYF

clone_size: .
v_call: TRBV19
cdr3_aa: CASESGAPSTYNEQFF

clone_size: .
v_call: TRBV30
cdr3_aa: CAWHMAGGYNEQFF

clone_size: few
v_call: TRBV6-5
cdr3_aa: CASSYSGNEQFF

clone_size: .
v_call: TRBV28
cdr3_aa: CASSPRFGVVNYGYTF

clone_size: .
v_call: TRBV13
cdr3_aa: CASSASSYEQYF

clone_size: .
v_call: TRBV10-3
cdr3_aa: CAISELAIAYEQYF

clone_size: .
v_call: TRBV27
cdr3_aa: CASGQEGLNIQYF

clone_size: .
v_call: TRBV7-7
cdr3_aa: CASSSGTTNTGELFF

clone_size: .
v_call: TRBV5-1
cdr3_aa: CASSLDTYYNEQFF

clone_size: .
v_call: TRBV6-6
cdr3_aa: CASSPRDRGENEQFF

clone_size: .
v_call: TRBV7-8
cdr3_aa: CASSLVASSGELFF

clone_size: .
v_call: TRBV27
cdr3_aa: CASSLFGGLSYEQYF

clone_size: .
v_call: TRBV27
cdr3_aa: CASSLGTSGRYEQYF

clone_size: few
v_call: TRBV7-2
cdr3_aa: CAKPGGGEFYGYTF